A selection of T cell receptor beta chains follows, all from one sample in a study of CD8 T cells in Susac syndrome. TCRdb reprocessed the immunoSEQ multiplex PCR reads with MiXCR, giving one entry per CDR3 protein. The repertoire holds about 130,000 distinct CDR3 sequences, approximately 95% seen once, with roughly 0.3% in the top ten. The sample was CD8+ T cells from PBMCs. These receptors all come from a human donor with multiple sclerosis. Both conserved end residues are part of each CDR3. D genes are given only for firm matches. Where a row states a size, it is once, few, many or the class of an expanded clone; other rows omit it.

V gene	D gene	clone size	J gene	CDR3 protein	CDR3 DNA
TRBV9	TRBD2	NA	TRBJ2-3	CASSVPPQGLADTQYF	TGTGCCAGCAGCGTCCCTCCACAGGGACTAGCGGATACGCAGTATTTT
TRBV27	NA	NA	TRBJ1-1	CASSLLGRLNTEAFF	TGTGCCAGCAGTTTATTGGGTCGGTTAAACACTGAAGCTTTCTTT
TRBV5-4	NA	NA	TRBJ2-7	CASSFGGPEQYF	TGTGCCAGCAGCTTCGGCGGGCCCGAGCAGTACTTC
TRBV12-5	NA	NA	TRBJ2-1	CASCVGGGSYNEQFF	TGTGCTAGCTGCGTAGGAGGGGGCTCCTACAATGAGCAGTTCTTC
TRBV12-3/TRBV12-4	NA	NA	TRBJ2-1	CASSHLWSYNEQFF	TGTGCCAGCAGTCACCTGTGGAGCTACAATGAGCAGTTCTTC
TRBV28	NA	NA	TRBJ2-2	CASSLFIRGRGELFF	TGTGCCAGCAGTTTATTTATCAGGGGCCGCGGGGAGCTGTTTTTT
TRBV20-1	TRBD1	NA	TRBJ1-2	CSAETGGASYGYTF	TGCAGTGCTGAGACAGGGGGCGCCTCGTATGGCTACACCTTC
TRBV9	TRBD1	NA	TRBJ1-5	CASSEKGALGQPQHF	TGTGCCAGCAGCGAAAAGGGGGCGTTGGGTCAGCCCCAGCATTTT
TRBV24-1	NA	NA	TRBJ2-3	CATSKGRGDTQYF	TGTGCCACCAGTAAGGGGCGTGGAGATACGCAGTATTTT
TRBV5-1	NA	once	TRBJ2-5	CASSYPGETQYF	TGCGCCAGCAGCTACCCCGGAGAGACCCAGTACTTC
TRBV15	NA	few	TRBJ1-1	CATSSLGNTEAFF	TGTGCCACCAGCTCCCTGGGGAACACTGAAGCTTTCTTT
TRBV6-1	NA	NA	TRBJ1-3	CASSEVWGYTIYF	TGTGCCAGCAGTGAAGTATGGGGATACACCATATATTTT
TRBV6-1	NA	NA	TRBJ1-5	CASSEEILRQPQHF	TGTGCCAGCAGTGAAGAAATCCTGAGGCAGCCCCAGCATTTT
TRBV9	NA	few	TRBJ1-1	CASSVGRVTEAFF	TGTGCCAGCAGCGTAGGCCGAGTCACTGAAGCTTTCTTT
TRBV28	TRBD2	NA	TRBJ2-1	CASSLIAGGNNEQFF	TGTGCCAGCAGTTTAATAGCGGGGGGGAACAATGAGCAGTTCTTC
TRBV4-1	TRBD1	NA	TRBJ1-2	CASSQDVGTAYGYTF	TGCGCCAGCAGCCAAGATGTGGGGACAGCCTATGGCTACACCTTC
TRBV7-9	NA	NA	TRBJ2-5	CASRSRAQETQYF	TGTGCCAGCAGAAGTAGGGCTCAAGAGACCCAGTACTTC
TRBV11-2	TRBD1	NA	TRBJ2-1	CASSVGTGNEQFF	TGTGCCAGCAGCGTCGGGACAGGCAATGAGCAGTTCTTC
TRBV27	NA	NA	TRBJ2-7	CASSSSGPYEQYF	TGTGCCAGCAGCTCTTCGGGCCCCTACGAGCAGTACTTC
TRBV2	NA	NA	TRBJ2-7	CATSPATTSYEQYF	TGTGCCACCTCGCCAGCTACAACCTCCTACGAGCAGTACTTC
TRBV11-2	TRBD2	NA	TRBJ2-1	CASTLAGPYNEQFF	TGTGCCAGCACCTTAGCGGGGCCCTACAATGAGCAGTTCTTC
TRBV9	NA	NA	TRBJ2-1	CASADALLDEQFF	TGTGCCAGCGCGGACGCCCTCCTCGATGAGCAGTTCTTC
TRBV7-9	TRBD1	NA	TRBJ2-1	CASRRPGTEIYNEQFF	TGTGCCAGCAGACGTCCAGGGACAGAAATATACAATGAGCAGTTCTTC
TRBV10-3	TRBD1	NA	TRBJ1-1	CAISPDRVEAFF	TGTGCCATCAGTCCGGACAGGGTTGAAGCTTTCTTT
TRBV6-5	NA	NA	TRBJ2-3	CASSYSTTGHSSTDTQYF	TGTGCCAGCAGTTACTCGACAACCGGACACTCTAGCACAGATACGCAGTATTTT
TRBV9	NA	NA	TRBJ1-1	CASSVHPAGTNTEAFF	TGTGCCAGCAGCGTACATCCGGCAGGGACGAACACTGAAGCTTTCTTT
TRBV3-1	TRBD1	NA	TRBJ1-3	CASSHRQGSGNTIYF	TGTGCCAGCAGCCACAGACAGGGCTCTGGAAACACCATATATTTT
TRBV13	NA	NA	TRBJ2-7	CASSLGGRSYEQYF	TGTGCCAGCAGCCTAGGGGGACGGTCCTACGAGCAGTACTTC
TRBV24-1	TRBD2	NA	TRBJ2-2	CATMNSPGTSGGELFF	TGTGCCACTATGAACTCTCCCGGGACTAGCGGCGGGGAGCTGTTTTTT
TRBV13	NA	NA	TRBJ1-3	CASSLGGQSGNTIYF	TGTGCCAGCAGCTTAGGAGGACAGTCTGGAAACACCATATATTTT
TRBV9	NA	NA	TRBJ1-2	CASSVAGPDSSEDYGYTF	TGTGCCAGCAGCGTGGCGGGTCCAGACAGTTCTGAGGACTATGGCTACACCTTC
TRBV12-3/TRBV12-4	NA	once	TRBJ1-5	CASSIVAGSEPQHF	TGTGCCAGCAGCATTGTCGCAGGGAGTGAGCCCCAGCATTTT
TRBV7-2	NA	NA	TRBJ1-1	CAERGIGNTEAFF	TGTGCAGAGCGGGGGATCGGGAACACTGAAGCTTTCTTT
TRBV6-1	NA	NA	TRBJ1-1	CASRRREAFF	TGTGCCAGCAGGAGGAGGGAAGCTTTCTTT
TRBV20-1	NA	NA	TRBJ1-2	CSARDPSRSGGYTF	TGCAGTGCTAGAGATCCTTCTAGGTCTGGAGGCTACACCTTC
TRBV29-1	TRBD1	once	TRBJ1-2	CSVPMPGQPGYTF	TGCAGCGTTCCGATGCCGGGACAGCCTGGCTACACCTTC
TRBV4-1	TRBD2	NA	TRBJ2-1	CASSQSSGRAIGEQFF	TGCGCCAGCAGCCAAAGTAGCGGGAGGGCCATCGGTGAGCAGTTCTTC
TRBV7-3	TRBD2	NA	TRBJ2-2	CASSSGLDPGAGELFF	TGTGCCAGCAGCTCCGGACTAGACCCCGGGGCCGGGGAGCTGTTTTTT
TRBV5-1	NA	NA	TRBJ1-1	CASSLFAGNTEAFF	TGCGCCAGCAGCTTGTTCGCGGGGAACACTGAAGCTTTCTTT
TRBV7-6	NA	NA	TRBJ1-2	CASSLAGERGYTF	TGTGCCAGCAGCTTGGCGGGGGAACGGGGCTACACCTTC
TRBV7-6	NA	NA	TRBJ2-2	CASSLRTWGTGELFF	TGTGCCAGCAGCTTGCGGACCTGGGGCACCGGGGAGCTGTTTTTT
TRBV11-2	NA	NA	TRBJ2-2	CASSLGHTGELFF	TGTGCCAGCAGCTTGGGTCACACCGGGGAGCTGTTTTTT
TRBV12-5	TRBD1	NA	TRBJ1-1	CASGDRVYTEAFF	TGTGCTAGTGGGGACAGGGTTTACACTGAAGCTTTCTTT
TRBV5-7	NA	NA	TRBJ2-1	CASSLRPGSTNNEQFF	TGTGCCAGCAGCTTGCGTCCTGGGTCTACCAACAATGAGCAGTTCTTC
TRBV9	NA	NA	TRBJ2-2	CASSVGTARTGELFF	TGTGCCAGCAGCGTAGGTACGGCGCGAACCGGGGAGCTGTTTTTT
TRBV5-6	TRBD1	NA	TRBJ2-1	CASSPPGGFYNEQFF	TGTGCCAGCAGCCCACCAGGGGGATTCTACAATGAGCAGTTCTTC
TRBV27	NA	NA	TRBJ2-2	CASSLQGRTGELFF	TGTGCCAGCAGTTTACAGGGTAGGACCGGGGAGCTGTTTTTT
TRBV6-6	NA	NA	TRBJ2-1	CASSYTSPSSYNEQFF	TGTGCCAGCAGTTACACCTCCCCCAGCTCCTACAATGAGCAGTTCTTC
TRBV27	TRBD2	NA	TRBJ2-5	CASSLRLAGDQETQYF	TGTGCCAGCAGTTTGAGACTAGCGGGGGACCAAGAGACCCAGTACTTC
TRBV4-1	TRBD2	NA	TRBJ2-5	CASSQVGGLETQYF	TGCGCCAGCAGCCAAGTCGGGGGGTTAGAGACCCAGTACTTC
TRBV3-1	TRBD1	NA	TRBJ2-7	CASSPGTGAAYEQYF	TGTGCCAGCAGCCCGGGGACAGGGGCAGCCTACGAGCAGTACTTC
TRBV13	NA	NA	TRBJ2-2	CASSPLAGTGELFF	TGTGCCAGCAGCCCCCTAGCAGGGACCGGGGAGCTGTTTTTT
TRBV6-1	TRBD1	once	TRBJ1-2	CASAPRQGHGYTF	TGTGCCAGCGCCCCGCGACAGGGCCATGGCTACACCTTC
TRBV20-1	TRBD2	NA	TRBJ2-5	CSARPTSGGGQETQYF	TGCAGTGCTAGGCCGACTAGCGGGGGGGGTCAAGAGACCCAGTACTTC
TRBV15	NA	NA	TRBJ1-1	CATSRDRRNTEAFF	TGTGCCACCAGCAGAGATAGGCGGAACACTGAAGCTTTCTTT
TRBV19	NA	NA	TRBJ1-2	CASIIGGAGNPYGYTF	TGTGCCAGTATTATCGGTGGCGCAGGGAATCCCTATGGCTACACCTTC
TRBV4-1	NA	NA	TRBJ2-2	CASSRGAGELFF	TGCGCCAGCAGCCGGGGGGCCGGGGAGCTGTTTTTT
TRBV9	TRBD1	NA	TRBJ2-6	CASSLHLVPGQGSPGANVLTF	TGTGCCAGCAGCCTCCACCTCGTTCCGGGACAGGGATCACCTGGGGCCAACGTCCTGACTTTC
TRBV7-9	NA	NA	TRBJ2-5	CASSLQGFQETQYF	TGTGCCAGCAGCTTACAAGGGTTTCAAGAGACCCAGTACTTC